This passage covers 14 T cell receptor beta chains from one sample sequenced in a study of T cell responses to AZD1222 COVID-19 vaccine. Assay: immunoSEQ multiplex PCR; the TCRdb copy retains only in-frame clones and omits some. The table includes some 180,000 clones, around 89% detected once. The input for sequencing was peripheral blood, taken on day 0 of AZD1222 vaccination. These receptors were obtained from an adult in good health.

This clone was seen more than once but under ten times. This chain links TRBV2 with TRBJ1-3; D call uncertain. This CDR3 contains 14 residues. Germline CDR1 and CDR2: SNHLY and FYNNEI. Trimming pared 5 bases from V and 5 bases from J, leaving 13 bases between. As DNA, the CDR3 is TGTGCCAGCAGTTATCAACCGGGGAGAAACACCATATATTTT. Residues: CASSYQPGRNTIYF.

The genes are TRBV6-1 and TRBJ2-1; tentative D call: TRBD1 (5 bases). CDR1 MNHNS and CDR2 SASEGT come from the germline V gene. There are 15 residues in the CDR3. The V end lost 1 base, the J end lost 2 bases, and 9 bases lay between the germline ends. This chain's CDR3 is CASSEVWTPYNEQFF. As DNA, the CDR3 is TGTGCCAGCAGTGAAGTCTGGACACCCTACAATGAGCAGTTCTTC.

This clone appeared a few times. V gene TRBV5-8 combines with J gene TRBJ1-1; maybe TRBD1 (6 bases). Germline CDR1 is SGHTS and CDR2 is YDEGEE. This CDR3 comprises 11 residues. V gave up 1 base and J gave up 11 bases, with 9 bases separating them. In DNA form, the CDR3 reads TGTGCCAGCAGCTTGAGGGACAAGGCTTTCTTT. Translation: CASSLRDKAFF.

J is TRBJ2-5 and V is TRBV4-3; D may be TRBD2 (7 bases). Trimming shortened V by 4 bases and J by 3 bases, and 21 bases separated the two germline ends. Per germline, CDR1 LGHNA and CDR2 YSLEER. There are 17 residues in the CDR3. The CDR3 reads CASSPQRSQGREETQYF. CDR3 DNA: TGCGCCAGCAGCCCGCAACGATCGCAGGGGAGGGAAGAGACCCAGTACTTC.

The chain employs TRBV7-2 and TRBJ1-2, with unresolved D. CDR3 length: 15 amino acids. V shed 1 base and J shed 3 bases, with 12 bases lying between them. CDR1 is SGHTA, CDR2 FQGNSA, per germline. CDR3 nucleotides: TGTGCCAGCAGCTTAGAGGCGGGTAATGACTATGGCTACACCTTC. Its translation: CASSLEAGNDYGYTF.

This chain uses TRBV28 with TRBJ1-5; D is unclear. The germline gives CDR1 MDHEN, CDR2 SYDVKM. The V end was cut by 6 bases, the J end by 4 bases, with 13 bases between. The CDR3 extends over 14 amino acids. The CDR3: CASSPDISNQPQHF. The CDR3 DNA is TGTGCCAGCAGCCCAGATATTTCTAATCAGCCCCAGCATTTT.

The chain carries TRBV4-1 and TRBJ1-1, with TRBD1 matching over 7 bases. The V and J ends lost 3 bases and 1 base, in that order; junction bases with no gene match: 2. This CDR3 has 14 residues. In germline, CDR1 is MGHRA, CDR2 YSYEKL. For the CDR3, the DNA is TGCGCCAGCAGCCACGGACAGGAGAACACTGAAGCTTTCTTT. Amino acid sequence: CASSHGQENTEAFF.

This clone appeared a single time. The chain carries TRBV4-2 and TRBJ1-6; no clear D gene. The CDR3 contains 15 residues. V lost 0 bases to trimming and J lost 10 bases, with 13 bases between them. Germline V gene lookup returns CDR1 LGHNA and CDR2 YNFKEQ. CDR3 amino acids: CASSQEGTGYSPLHF. DNA for the CDR3: TGTGCCAGCAGCCAAGAAGGTACTGGATACTCACCCCTCCACTTT.

The gene calls are TRBV28 and TRBJ1-6; D is unclear. The CDR3 runs to 15 residues. The germline gives CDR1 MDHEN, CDR2 SYDVKM. Trimming removed 3 bases at V and 6 bases at J, with 12 bases between. The CDR3 DNA sequence: TGTGCCAGCAGTTTGGCACGGGTAGGTAATTCACCCCTCCACTTT. It encodes CASSLARVGNSPLHF.

This chain links TRBV28 with TRBJ1-5, with 11 bases aligning to TRBD1. Germline V gene sequence: CDR1 MDHEN, CDR2 SYDVKM. The ends lost 7 bases at V and 7 bases at J; junction bases unmatched: 9. The CDR3 is made up of 15 amino acids. The CDR3 coding sequence is TGTGCCAGCACCGGACAGGGGGCGCATCGGCAGCCCCAGCATTTT. Translated: CASTGQGAHRQPQHF. Full variable domain (missing parts from reference TRBV28 and TRBJ1-5): DVKVTQSSRYLVKRTGEKVFLECVQDMDHENMFWYRQDPGLGLRLIYFSYDVKMKEKGDIPEGYSVSREKKERFSLILESASTNQTSMYLCASTGQGAHRQPQHFGDGTRLSIL.

This clone is a singleton in its sample. The gene calls are TRBV2 and TRBJ2-7; 8 bases line up with TRBD1. The CDR3 contains 14 residues. Trimming removed 5 bases from V and 2 bases from J; junction bases left unmatched: 5. Germline CDR1 SNHLY, CDR2 FYNNEI. The CDR3 spells CASSRTGRTYEQYF. Here the CDR3 DNA reads TGTGCCAGCAGTAGGACAGGGCGAACCTACGAGCAGTACTTC.

V gene TRBV3-1 (or the pseudogene TRBV3-2) combines with J gene TRBJ2-5; either TRBD1 or TRBD2 may supply D (5 bases each). Germline V gene sequence: CDR1 LGHDT, CDR2 YNNKEL (reference sequence). The CDR3 length is 18 residues. Trimming left V 1 base short and J 2 bases short, with 20 bases between. CDR3 protein: CASSQVDRGLEGQETQYF. In DNA form, the CDR3 reads TGTGCCAGCAGCCAAGTCGATAGGGGCCTTGAGGGGCAAGAGACCCAGTACTTC.

This chain links TRBV5-1 with TRBJ2-7; D possibly corresponds to TRBD1 (5 bases). V lost 0 bases to trimming and J lost 7 bases, with 20 bases between them. Germline V gene data show CDR1 as SGHRS and CDR2 as YFSETQ. This CDR3 spans 16 amino acids. The CDR3 here is CASSLEGGATAREQYF. The CDR3 DNA is TGCGCCAGCAGCTTGGAAGGTGGGGCCACGGCACGGGAGCAGTACTTC.

The chain has TRBV28 and TRBJ1-3; D gene uncertain. Germline loops: CDR1 MDHEN, CDR2 SYDVKM. The CDR3 runs to 14 residues. Trimming shortened V by 7 bases and J by 0 bases, and 10 bases separated the two germline ends. The CDR3 protein is CASISDLSGNTIYF. In DNA form, the CDR3 reads TGTGCCAGCATCTCGGATCTCTCTGGAAACACCATATATTTT.